The clone carrying this T cell receptor (beta chain) occurred a few times. The antigen remains unidentified. The sample is drawn from a study of T cell repertoires in cytomegalovirus infection. Study observations and caveats: Ex vivo, HLA-C-restricted CMV-specific TCR beta clonotypes prevailed over the rest of the response.

TCRdb independently ran MiXCR on the reads; one entry per CDR3 protein. Seen here are hundreds of thousands of distinct CDR3 sequences, 31% observed once, and the top ten hold 11% to 15%. The clonotype comes from a human donor in good health (CMV status not recorded). Some clones in this sample may be carry-over from other donors' samples. The sequencing used cultured CD8+ T cells from PBMCs, collected from culture after CMV antigen stimulation.

Here the CDR3 reads CASSFHDTGGAFF. CDR3 bases: TGCGCCAGCAGTTTTCATGACACTGGGGGAGCTTTCTTT. The chain employs TRBV4-3 and TRBJ1-1; D is possibly TRBD1 (5 bases). The CDR3 extends over 13 amino acids. Germline-derived CDR1 and CDR2 are LGHNA and YSLEER. V gave up 6 bases and J gave up 10 bases, with 18 bases separating them.